This TCR beta chain was identified during a study of T cell responses to AZD1222 COVID-19 vaccine. Across the whole study: Pooling covered second doses at about 4 or about 12 weeks. Study outcomes and limitations: Only a handful of AZD1222 recipients, roughly six in all, had baseline seropositivity. Mostly white British, mostly female donors; authors suggested clonal diversity may be underestimated.

Some clones are missing from TCRdb's copy, which holds only in-frame ones; the method was immunoSEQ multiplex PCR. The sample holds around 130,000 clones; roughly nine tenths are singletons and the top ten take around 1.5%. This clone was seen only once. Its antigen is as yet unknown. Per the germline V gene, CDR1 is SGHRS and CDR2 is YFSETQ. CDR3 length equals 17 residues. V lost 0 bases to trimming and J lost 5 bases; unmatched junction nucleotides: 11. The sample consisted of peripheral blood, taken on day 0 of AZD1222 vaccination. This receptor was identified in an adult in good health. The gene calls are TRBV5-1 and TRBJ1-2, with 9 bases fitting TRBD1. The DNA of the CDR3 is TGCGCCAGCAGCTTGGCTGGGACAGGGACTAAACTATATGGCTACACCTTC. It translates to CASSLAGTGTKLYGYTF.